The TCR beta chain under discussion was sequenced for a study of T cells after yellow fever vaccination. On the study more broadly: It was SMART-Seq v4 Ultra Low Input that prepared the fractions with low cell numbers.

The V end lost 6 bases, the J end lost 7 bases, and 16 bases lay between the germline ends. The CDR3 is made up of 13 amino acids. Germline-derived CDR1 and CDR2 are WSHSY and SAAADI. The sample holds many counts of this clonotype. Its target is unknown. TCRdb independently ran MiXCR on the 5' RACE reads; one entry per CDR3 protein. The sample consists of 100,000 to 150,000 distinct CDR3 sequences, about 8.2% of them appearing once. Whole-study results and caveats: It was a small share of clonotypes that appeared in both CD4 and CD8 compartments.

The source is a man younger than 35 who received the YFV17D yellow fever vaccine. Sequencing was performed on CD8+ T cells sorted from PBMCs, taken on the day of the yellow fever booster vaccination. The chain combines TRBV10-2 with TRBJ2-7; tentative D call: TRBD1 (5 bases). CDR3 bases: TGCGCCAGCAGGGCAGGGCTTATTGATGAGCAGTACTTC. It translates to CASRAGLIDEQYF.